The clone carrying this T cell receptor (beta chain) came up a few times. V shed 8 bases and J 2 bases; nucleotides not matched to a gene: 9. Germline V gene lookup returns CDR1 LNHDA and CDR2 SQIVND (reference sequence). The CDR3 length is 14 residues. All patients reached thyroid surgery having received no treatment beforehand. These data originate in a study of metastatic and nonmetastatic thyroid tumors. TCRdb re-analyzed the PCR reads using MiXCR. The sample includes about 43,000 clones, 24% seen only once; the top ten take about 15%. This sequence was found in a female donor with papillary thyroid cancer or a benign thyroid nodule (not recorded which). Some clones in this sample may be carry-over from other donors' samples. The sample comprised tumor tissue. The chain employs TRBV19 and TRBJ2-7; TRBD1 aligns across 7 bases. The CDR3 region has the DNA TGTGCCAGTGGCCTATCCGGGACAGCCTACGAGCAGTACTTC. As protein: CASGLSGTAYEQYF.